The TCR beta chain described here comes from a study of blood T cell repertoires in COVID-19. Turning to the study itself: COVID-19 samples, acute and convalescent, were from the United States, Italy and Spain. The cDNA or gDNA used as material had been derived from T cells, B-cell-depleted T cells, or PBMCs.

Among Cohort 3 donors, those recovered had two negative PCRs, clearance, or symptom resolution. This CDR3 has 13 amino acids. Trimming removed 2 bases from V and 3 bases from J, with 8 bases in between. Germline CDR1 is MDHEN and CDR2 is SYDVKM. Produced via immunoSEQ multiplex PCR; TCRdb's table is partial and in-frame only. The table records a few hundred thousand clones, roughly 90% of them present only once. The clonotype originates from a woman aged 25 to 39 who had recovered from COVID-19. The sample was PBMCs or T cells enriched from blood (not recorded which). This sequence joins TRBV28 and TRBJ2-7; D gene ambiguous. CDR3 residues: CASSLGHIYEQYF. DNA of the CDR3: TGTGCCAGCAGTTTAGGCCACATCTACGAGCAGTACTTC. Filled out from reference TRBV28 and TRBJ2-7, the complete variable domain reads DVKVTQSSRYLVKRTGEKVFLECVQDMDHENMFWYRQDPGLGLRLIYFSYDVKMKEKGDIPEGYSVSREKKERFSLILESASTNQTSMYLCASSLGHIYEQYFGPGTRLTVT.